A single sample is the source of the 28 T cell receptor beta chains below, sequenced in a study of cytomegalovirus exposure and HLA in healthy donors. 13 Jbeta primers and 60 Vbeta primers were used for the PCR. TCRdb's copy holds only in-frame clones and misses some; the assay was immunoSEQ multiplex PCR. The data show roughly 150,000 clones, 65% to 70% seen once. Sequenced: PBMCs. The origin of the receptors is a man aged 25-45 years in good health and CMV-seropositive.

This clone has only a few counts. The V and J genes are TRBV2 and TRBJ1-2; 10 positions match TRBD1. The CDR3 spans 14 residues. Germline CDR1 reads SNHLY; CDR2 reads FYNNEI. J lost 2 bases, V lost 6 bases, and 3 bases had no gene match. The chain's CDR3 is CASRGQGRNYGYTF. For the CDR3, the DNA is TGTGCCAGCAGGGGACAGGGGAGGAACTATGGCTACACCTTC.

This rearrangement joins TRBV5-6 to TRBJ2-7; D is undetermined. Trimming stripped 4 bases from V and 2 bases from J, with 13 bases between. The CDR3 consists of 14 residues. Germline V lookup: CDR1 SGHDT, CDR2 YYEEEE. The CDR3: CASSAVRRPYEQYF. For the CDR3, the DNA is TGTGCCAGCAGCGCCGTCCGGCGGCCCTACGAGCAGTACTTC.

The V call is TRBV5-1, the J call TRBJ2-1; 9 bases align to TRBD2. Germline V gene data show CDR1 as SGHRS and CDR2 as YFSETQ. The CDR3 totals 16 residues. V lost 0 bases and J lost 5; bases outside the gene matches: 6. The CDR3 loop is CASSLVNLAGNNEQFF. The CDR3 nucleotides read TGCGCCAGCAGCTTGGTTAACCTAGCGGGGAACAATGAGCAGTTCTTC.

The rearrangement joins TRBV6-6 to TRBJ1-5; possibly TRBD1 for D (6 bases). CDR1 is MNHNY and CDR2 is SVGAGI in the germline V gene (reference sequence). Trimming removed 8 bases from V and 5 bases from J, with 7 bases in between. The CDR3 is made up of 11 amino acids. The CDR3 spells CASGQHQPQHF. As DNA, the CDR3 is TGTGCCAGCGGACAGCATCAGCCCCAGCATTTT.

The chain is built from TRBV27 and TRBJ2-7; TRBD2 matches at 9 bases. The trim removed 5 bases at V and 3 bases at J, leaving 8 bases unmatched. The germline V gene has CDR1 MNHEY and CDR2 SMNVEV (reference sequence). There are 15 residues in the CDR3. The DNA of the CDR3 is TGTGCCAGCAGTCGGACGACGACTAGCGGCTACGAGCAGTACTTC. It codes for CASSRTTTSGYEQYF.

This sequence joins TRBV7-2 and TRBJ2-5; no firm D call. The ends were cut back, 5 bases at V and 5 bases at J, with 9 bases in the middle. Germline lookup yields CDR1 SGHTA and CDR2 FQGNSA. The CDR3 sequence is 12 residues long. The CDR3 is CASSQSRETQYF. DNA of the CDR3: TGTGCCAGCAGCCAGTCGCGGGAGACCCAGTACTTC. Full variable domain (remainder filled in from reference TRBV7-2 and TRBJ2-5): GAGVSQSPSNKVTEKGKDVELRCDPISGHTALYWYRQSLGQGLEFLIYFQGNSAPDKSGLPSDRFSAERTGGSVSTLTIQRTQQEDSAVYLCASSQSRETQYFGPGTRLLVL.

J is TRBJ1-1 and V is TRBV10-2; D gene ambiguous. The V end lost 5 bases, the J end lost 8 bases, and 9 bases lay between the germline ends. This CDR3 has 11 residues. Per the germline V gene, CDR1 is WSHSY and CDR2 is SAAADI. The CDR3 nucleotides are TGCGCCAGCAGTAAAGACGGGGAAGCTTTCTTT. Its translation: CASSKDGEAFF.

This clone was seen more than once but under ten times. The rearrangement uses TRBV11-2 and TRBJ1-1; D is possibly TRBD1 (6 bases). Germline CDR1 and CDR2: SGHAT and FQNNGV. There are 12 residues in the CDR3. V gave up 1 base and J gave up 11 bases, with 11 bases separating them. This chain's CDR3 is CASSLVAGAAFF. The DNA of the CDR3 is TGTGCCAGCAGCTTAGTCGCAGGGGCGGCTTTCTTT.

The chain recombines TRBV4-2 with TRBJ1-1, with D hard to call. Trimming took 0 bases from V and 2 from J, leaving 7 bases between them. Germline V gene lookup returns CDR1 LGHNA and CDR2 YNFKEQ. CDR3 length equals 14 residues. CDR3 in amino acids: CASSQERANTEAFF. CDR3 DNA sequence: TGTGCCAGCAGCCAAGAGAGGGCCAACACTGAAGCTTTCTTT.

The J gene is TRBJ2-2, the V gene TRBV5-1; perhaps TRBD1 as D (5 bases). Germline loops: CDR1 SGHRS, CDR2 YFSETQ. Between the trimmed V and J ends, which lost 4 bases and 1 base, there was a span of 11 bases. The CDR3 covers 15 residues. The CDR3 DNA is TGCGCCAGCAGCCGTAATCAGGGGAACACCGGGGAGCTGTTTTTT. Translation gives CASSRNQGNTGELFF.

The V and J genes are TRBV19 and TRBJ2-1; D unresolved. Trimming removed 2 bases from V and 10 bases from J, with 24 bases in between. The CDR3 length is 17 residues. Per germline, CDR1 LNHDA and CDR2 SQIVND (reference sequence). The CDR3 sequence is CASSIPRRQDRWNEQFF. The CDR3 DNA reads TGTGCCAGTAGTATACCGCGAAGGCAGGATCGGTGGAACGAGCAGTTCTTC.

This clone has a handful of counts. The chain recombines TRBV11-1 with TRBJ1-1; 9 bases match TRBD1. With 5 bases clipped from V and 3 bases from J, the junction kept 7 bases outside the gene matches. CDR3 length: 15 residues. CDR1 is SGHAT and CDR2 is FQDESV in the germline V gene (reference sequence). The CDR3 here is CASSLGTGTYTEAFF. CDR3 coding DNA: TGTGCCAGCAGCCTCGGGACAGGGACCTACACTGAAGCTTTCTTT.

CDR3 residues: CASSPELRELGTDTQYF. CDR3 nucleotide sequence: TGTGCCAGCAGCCCAGAGTTACGGGAGTTGGGCACAGATACGCAGTATTTT. The chain employs TRBV7-6 and TRBJ2-3, with a possible D match to TRBD2 (6 bases). Germline loops: CDR1 SGHVS, CDR2 FNYEAQ. V dropped 5 bases and J dropped 1 base, with 19 bases sitting between them. This CDR3 has 17 residues.

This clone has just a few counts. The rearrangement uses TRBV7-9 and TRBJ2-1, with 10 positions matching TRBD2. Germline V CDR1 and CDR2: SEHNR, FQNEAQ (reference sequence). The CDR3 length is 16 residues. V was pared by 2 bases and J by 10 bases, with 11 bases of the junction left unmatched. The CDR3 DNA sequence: TGTGCCAGCAGCTTACTTGGGGCTAGCGGGAGCGGGGAGCAGTTCTTC. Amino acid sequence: CASSLLGASGSGEQFF.

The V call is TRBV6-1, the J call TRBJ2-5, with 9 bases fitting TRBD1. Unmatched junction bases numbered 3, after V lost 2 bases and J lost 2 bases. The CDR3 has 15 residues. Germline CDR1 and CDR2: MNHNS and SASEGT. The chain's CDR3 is CASSESGTGQETQYF. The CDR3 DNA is TGTGCCAGCAGTGAAAGTGGGACAGGGCAAGAGACCCAGTACTTC.

CDR3 sequence: CASHRGSRSGEQYF. Here the CDR3 DNA reads TGTGCCAGCCATCGTGGGAGCAGGTCGGGCGAGCAGTACTTC. This rearrangement joins TRBV11-2 to TRBJ2-7; D is perhaps TRBD2 (5 bases). Between the trimmed V and J ends, which lost 8 bases and 6 bases, there was a span of 20 bases. Per the germline V gene, CDR1 is SGHAT and CDR2 is FQNNGV. The CDR3 covers 14 residues.

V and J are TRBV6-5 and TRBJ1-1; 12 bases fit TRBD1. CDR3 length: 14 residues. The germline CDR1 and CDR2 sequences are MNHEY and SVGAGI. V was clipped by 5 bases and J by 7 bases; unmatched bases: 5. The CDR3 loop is CASSVGTGGSEAFF. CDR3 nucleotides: TGTGCCAGCAGTGTAGGGACAGGGGGCAGTGAAGCTTTCTTT.

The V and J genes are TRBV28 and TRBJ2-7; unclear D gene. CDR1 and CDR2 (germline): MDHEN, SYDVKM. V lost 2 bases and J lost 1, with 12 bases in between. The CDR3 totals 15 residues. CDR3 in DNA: TGTGCCAGCAGTTTAAGCTCGCCCACTTCCTACGAGCAGTACTTC. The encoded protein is CASSLSSPTSYEQYF.

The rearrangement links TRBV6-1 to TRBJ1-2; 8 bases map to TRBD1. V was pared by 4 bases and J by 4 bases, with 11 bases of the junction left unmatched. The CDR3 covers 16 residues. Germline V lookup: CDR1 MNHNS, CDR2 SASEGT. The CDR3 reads CASSGEGQGFVYGYTF. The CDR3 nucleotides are TGTGCCAGCAGTGGAGAAGGACAGGGTTTCGTCTATGGCTACACCTTC.

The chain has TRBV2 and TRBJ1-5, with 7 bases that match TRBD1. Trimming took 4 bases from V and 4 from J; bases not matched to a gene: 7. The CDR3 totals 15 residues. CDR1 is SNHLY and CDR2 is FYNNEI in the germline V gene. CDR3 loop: CASSALSTGNQPQHF. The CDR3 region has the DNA TGTGCCAGCAGTGCTCTTTCGACAGGGAATCAGCCCCAGCATTTT.

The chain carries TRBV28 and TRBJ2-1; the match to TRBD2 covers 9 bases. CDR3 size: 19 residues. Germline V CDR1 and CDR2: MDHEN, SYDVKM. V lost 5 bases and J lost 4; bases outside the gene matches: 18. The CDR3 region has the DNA TGTGCCAGCAGTAAATTAGTGCTAGCGGGACTTTATCCATACAATGAGCAGTTCTTC. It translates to CASSKLVLAGLYPYNEQFF.

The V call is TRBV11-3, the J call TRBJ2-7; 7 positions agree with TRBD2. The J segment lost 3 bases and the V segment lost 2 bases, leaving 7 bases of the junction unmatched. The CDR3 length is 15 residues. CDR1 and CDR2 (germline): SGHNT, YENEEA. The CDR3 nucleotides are TGTGCCAGCAGCTTAAGAGGCGGGGGTGTCTACGAGCAGTACTTC. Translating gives CASSLRGGGVYEQYF.

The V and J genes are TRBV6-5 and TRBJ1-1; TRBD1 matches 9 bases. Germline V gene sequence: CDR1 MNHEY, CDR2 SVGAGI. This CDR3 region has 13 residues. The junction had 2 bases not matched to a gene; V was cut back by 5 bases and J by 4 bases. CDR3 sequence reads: CASSQDRGTEAFF. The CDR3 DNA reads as TGTGCCAGCAGTCAGGACAGGGGCACTGAAGCTTTCTTT.

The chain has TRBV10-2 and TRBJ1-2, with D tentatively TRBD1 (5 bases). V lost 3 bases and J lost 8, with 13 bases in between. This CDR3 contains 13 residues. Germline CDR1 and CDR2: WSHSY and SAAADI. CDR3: CASSDETACGYTF. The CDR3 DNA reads TGCGCCAGCAGTGATGAGACAGCGTGCGGCTACACCTTC.

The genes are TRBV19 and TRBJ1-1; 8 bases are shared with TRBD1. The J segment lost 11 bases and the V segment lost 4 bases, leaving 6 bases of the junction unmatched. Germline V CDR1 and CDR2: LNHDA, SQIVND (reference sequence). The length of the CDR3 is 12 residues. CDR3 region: CASSNRGYRAFF. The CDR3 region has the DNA TGTGCCAGTAGTAACAGGGGGTATCGGGCTTTCTTT.

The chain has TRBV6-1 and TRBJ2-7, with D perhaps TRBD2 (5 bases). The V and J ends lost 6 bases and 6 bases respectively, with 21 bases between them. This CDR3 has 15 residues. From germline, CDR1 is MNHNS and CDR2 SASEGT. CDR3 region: CASRPEDGVRSEQYF. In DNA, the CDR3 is TGTGCCAGCAGACCCGAGGACGGGGTGAGGAGCGAGCAGTACTTC.

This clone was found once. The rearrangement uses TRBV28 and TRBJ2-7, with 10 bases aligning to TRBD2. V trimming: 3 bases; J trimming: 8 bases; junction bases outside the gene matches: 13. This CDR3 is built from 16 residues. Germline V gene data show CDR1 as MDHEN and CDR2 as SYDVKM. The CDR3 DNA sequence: TGTGCCAGCAGTTTTTTGGCTAGCGGGAGTATATCCAAGCAGTACTTC. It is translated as CASSFLASGSISKQYF.

As DNA, the CDR3 is TGTGCCAGCAGTTCGGGACAGGGACCGTCTGGCTACACCTTC. Its protein is CASSSGQGPSGYTF. This sequence joins TRBV28 and TRBJ1-2; TRBD1 aligns across 9 bases. With V trimmed by 4 bases and J by 7 bases, 7 bases remained unmatched. Per germline, CDR1 MDHEN and CDR2 SYDVKM. The CDR3 spans 14 residues.